One and the same sample provided the 24 T cell receptor beta chains below, sequenced in a study of blood T cell repertoires in COVID-19. Clones were read by immunoSEQ multiplex PCR, and TCRdb kept only the in-frame ones, dropping some. The sample holds 150,000 or so clones, 85% to 95% seen once. The sequenced sample was peripheral blood. The receptors come from a man between 50 and 59 years old with acute or convalescent COVID-19.

This rearrangement joins TRBV27 to TRBJ2-2, with TRBD2 matching over 10 bases. V was clipped by 5 bases and J by 1 base; unmatched bases: 10. The CDR3 is 18 residues long. CDR1 and CDR2 from the germline V gene are MNHEY and SMNVEV (reference sequence). The CDR3 bases are TGTGCCAGCAGTCCCGGGACTAGCGAGTACCTGAACACCGGGGAGCTGTTTTTT. Protein: CASSPGTSEYLNTGELFF.

The V call is TRBV2, the J call TRBJ2-3; D is possibly TRBD2 (6 bases). Germline V gene sequence: CDR1 SNHLY, CDR2 FYNNEI. This CDR3 has 15 residues. The V gene lost 7 bases and the J gene lost 4 bases, with 18 bases spanning the gap. The CDR3 here is CASKEEEGGADTQYF. Here the CDR3 DNA reads TGTGCCAGCAAAGAAGAGGAGGGTGGGGCAGATACGCAGTATTTT. The full variable domain, rest sourced from reference TRBV2 and TRBJ2-3, is EPEVTQTPSHQVTQMGQEVILRCVPISNHLYFYWYRQILGQKVEFLVSFYNNEISEKSEIFDDQFSVERPDGSNFTLKIRSTKLEDSAMYFCASKEEEGGADTQYFGPGTRLTVL.

This sequence joins TRBV2 and TRBJ2-2, with 8 bases lining up with TRBD2. The germline gives CDR1 SNHLY, CDR2 FYNNEI. Trimming at V came to 6 bases and at J to 1 base, leaving 7 bases not matched to a gene. The CDR3 extends over 16 amino acids. The CDR3 DNA reads TGTGCCAGCAGCACCACTAGCGGAGAGAACACCGGGGAGCTGTTTTTT. It translates to CASSTTSGENTGELFF.

This rearrangement joins TRBV27 to TRBJ1-2, with D possibly matching TRBD1 (5 bases). There are 13 residues in the CDR3. The V end lost 4 bases, the J end lost 4 bases, and 10 bases lay between the germline ends. Germline lookup yields CDR1 MNHEY and CDR2 SMNVEV (reference sequence). CDR3 DNA: TGTGCCAGCAGTTATGACAGAGGCTATGGCTACACCTTC. Translated: CASSYDRGYGYTF.

V and J are TRBV7-9 and TRBJ1-1, with 9 bases matching TRBD1. Germline CDR1 is SEHNR and CDR2 is FQNEAQ (reference sequence). The CDR3 is made up of 14 amino acids. After removal of 5 bases from V and 2 bases from J, the junction contained 3 bases not matched to a gene. In nucleotides, the CDR3 is TGTGCCAGCAGCCGGGACAGGGCAAACACTGAAGCTTTCTTT. Protein sequence: CASSRDRANTEAFF.

For the CDR3, the DNA is TGCGCCAGCTATCATTCGGGAGAGGGCTACACCTTC. Encoded protein: CASYHSGEGYTF. This chain uses TRBV5-1 with TRBJ1-2, with unresolved D. The CDR3 covers 12 residues. V was cut by 7 bases and J by 8 bases, with 15 bases left in between. Per the germline V gene, CDR1 is SGHRS and CDR2 is YFSETQ.

CDR3 sequence (DNA): TGTGCCAGTAGTCTCAGGGGTTGGACTGAAGCTTTCTTT. This encodes CASSLRGWTEAFF. The genes are TRBV19 and TRBJ1-1; D might be TRBD1 (6 bases). V was shortened by 5 bases and J by 5 bases, with 12 bases between the two germline ends. This CDR3 comprises 13 residues. Germline V gene sequence: CDR1 LNHDA, CDR2 SQIVND (reference sequence). Variable domain in full (rest from reference TRBV19 and TRBJ1-1): DGGITQSPKYLFRKEGQNVTLSCEQNLNHDAMYWYRQDPGQGLRLIYYSQIVNDFQKGDIAEGYSVSREKKESFPLTVTSAQKNPTAFYLCASSLRGWTEAFFGQGTRLTVV.

The V call is TRBV7-9, the J call TRBJ1-5, with a possible D match to TRBD1 (5 bases). The CDR3 contains 12 residues. V was pared by 8 bases and J by 5 bases, with 10 bases between. CDR1 and CDR2 from the germline V gene are SEHNR and FQNEAQ (reference sequence). The CDR3 loop reads CASASGYQPQHF. CDR3 nucleotides: TGTGCCAGCGCCTCAGGGTATCAGCCCCAGCATTTT.

The chain recombines TRBV10-3 with TRBJ1-1, with 8 bases matching TRBD1. The CDR3 contains 18 residues. V shed 3 bases and J 4 bases; nucleotides not matched to a gene: 16. Germline V gene data show CDR1 as ENHRY and CDR2 as SYGVKD. The CDR3 DNA reads TGTGCCATCAGTGAATCCGACAGGGGAATCGAGCCGGGCACTGAAGCTTTCTTT. The encoded protein is CAISESDRGIEPGTEAFF.

The chain uses TRBV11-2 and TRBJ1-6, with D hard to call. This CDR3 spans 11 amino acids. With 1 base removed from V and 12 bases from J, the gap between germline ends came to 4 bases. Germline CDR1 SGHAT, CDR2 FQNNGV. CDR3 coding DNA: TGTGCCAGCAGCTTAGCCGGACCCCTCCACTTT. Its protein product is CASSLAGPLHF.

The chain is built from TRBV10-3 and TRBJ1-2, with 7 bases that match TRBD1. The CDR3 covers 14 residues. CDR1 is ENHRY and CDR2 is SYGVKD in the germline V gene. V trimming: 10 bases; J trimming: 2 bases; junction bases outside the gene matches: 10. CDR3 protein: CATTRTGPNYGYTF. The CDR3 nucleotides are TGTGCCACCACTCGGACAGGTCCGAACTATGGCTACACCTTC.

The rearrangement links TRBV28 to TRBJ1-1; tentative D call: TRBD1 (6 bases). CDR3 size: 18 residues. In germline, CDR1 is MDHEN, CDR2 SYDVKM. Trimming took off 0 bases at V and 0 bases at J, with 17 bases between the two ends. CDR3 in DNA: TGTGCCAGCAGTTTATGGAATGGGAAGGGACAATTGAACACTGAAGCTTTCTTT. Residues: CASSLWNGKGQLNTEAFF.

V gene TRBV5-1 combines with J gene TRBJ2-2; no clear D. The V and J ends lost 0 bases and 6 bases respectively, with 12 bases between them. The CDR3 sequence is 15 residues long. Germline CDR1 SGHRS, CDR2 YFSETQ. The chain's CDR3 is CASSLAAGSAGELFF. The CDR3 bases are TGCGCCAGCAGCTTGGCGGCAGGCTCCGCCGGGGAGCTGTTTTTT.

The chain carries TRBV7-3 and TRBJ2-3; TRBD1 might be the D (6 bases). Germline assignment: CDR1 SGHTA and CDR2 FQGTGA. This CDR3 has 15 residues. V lost 1 base to trimming and J lost 1 base, with 9 bases between them. CDR3 bases: TGTGCCAGCAGCTTAAATCCAGGGGGCACAGATACGCAGTATTTT. This sequence encodes CASSLNPGGTDTQYF.

This chain uses TRBV19 with TRBJ1-3, with unresolved D. CDR1 is LNHDA and CDR2 is SQIVND in the germline V gene (reference sequence). The CDR3 consists of 13 residues. V was shortened by 10 bases and J by 7 bases, with 17 bases between the two germline ends. CDR3 sequence reads: CATAGRVWNTIYF. CDR3 in DNA: TGTGCCACCGCCGGGAGAGTGTGGAACACCATATATTTT.

The chain combines TRBV21-1 with TRBJ1-2; the table gives TRBD1 as D, unverified against the DNA. TRBV21-1 is deemed a pseudogene. The CDR3 covers 16 residues. The CDR3 DNA sequence: TGTGCCAGCAGCAAATCGGACAGGGATTGCCTTCGTGGCTACACCTTC. Translated, it gives CASSKSDRDCLRGYTF.

The J gene is TRBJ2-3, the V gene TRBV27; D is possibly TRBD1 (6 bases). Trimming left V 5 bases short and J 3 bases short, with 21 bases between. CDR3 length: 17 residues. Germline V lookup: CDR1 MNHEY, CDR2 SMNVEV (reference sequence). The DNA of the CDR3 is TGTGCCAGCAGTCCCCCAAGTGCAGGGGCAGGTACAGATACGCAGTATTTT. Amino acids: CASSPPSAGAGTDTQYF.

V and J are TRBV6-2 or TRBV6-3 and TRBJ1-6, with D maybe TRBD1 (6 bases). The CDR3 length is 16 residues. The V gene lost 4 bases and the J gene lost 8 bases, with 18 bases spanning the gap. Germline lookup yields CDR1 MNHEY and CDR2 SVGEGT. The CDR3 coding sequence is TGTGCCAGCAGTTCCCTCGACAGAACAGGGCATTCACCCCTCCACTTT. Translation gives CASSSLDRTGHSPLHF.

The table lists this clone with a few counts. The chain employs TRBV6-5 and TRBJ1-1; D may be TRBD1 (5 bases). Per germline, CDR1 MNHEY and CDR2 SVGAGI. The CDR3 has 14 amino acids. Trimming pared 7 bases from V and 14 bases from J, leaving 26 bases between. The CDR3 DNA sequence: TGTGCCAGCAACCTGAGCGGGGGTCTGTTTTCATGGTTCTTT. Its protein product is CASNLSGGLFSWFF.

The genes are TRBV7-8 and TRBJ2-7; the D gene is possibly TRBD2 (6 bases). CDR3 size: 19 residues. Trimming pared 2 bases from V and 0 bases from J, leaving 23 bases between. Germline V CDR1 and CDR2: SGHVS, FQNEAQ. The CDR3: CASSLRRAGLSLFSYEQYF. The CDR3 nucleotides are TGTGCCAGCAGCTTACGGAGGGCAGGGTTGTCCCTATTCTCCTACGAGCAGTACTTC.

The chain links TRBV28 to TRBJ1-3; perhaps TRBD1 as D (6 bases). This CDR3 region has 15 residues. Germline-derived CDR1 and CDR2 are MDHEN and SYDVKM. Trimming pared 1 base from V and 7 bases from J, leaving 14 bases between. The CDR3 DNA is TGTGCCAGCAGTTTATCATTAGGGACAAGGAACACCATATATTTT. Translated, it gives CASSLSLGTRNTIYF.

The gene calls are TRBV6-6 and TRBJ2-7; D unclear. The germline V and J ends were trimmed by 7 bases and 0 bases, with 10 bases remaining between them. Germline V gene lookup returns CDR1 MNHNY and CDR2 SVGAGI (reference sequence). The CDR3 loop spans 13 amino acids. The CDR3 bases are TGTGCCAGCAACTCAGGAAGCTCCTACGAGCAGTACGTC. Residues: CASNSGSSYEQYV.

The chain carries TRBV13 and TRBJ1-1; no clear D gene. Germline V gives CDR1 PRHDT, CDR2 FYEKMQ (reference sequence). Trimming stripped 0 bases from V and 11 bases from J, with 16 bases between. The CDR3 is 14 residues long. The CDR3 reads CASSLGRPGSDAFF. CDR3 nucleotide sequence: TGTGCCAGCAGCTTAGGCAGGCCTGGGTCGGATGCTTTCTTT.

The V call is TRBV19, the J call TRBJ1-5, with D possibly matching TRBD1 (6 bases). Trimming removed 6 bases at V and 3 bases at J, with 12 bases between. CDR3 size: 14 residues. Germline CDR1 LNHDA, CDR2 SQIVND (reference sequence). The CDR3 coding sequence is TGTGCCAGTAGCACAGGGAGTACCAATCAGCCCCAGCATTTT. It is translated as CASSTGSTNQPQHF.